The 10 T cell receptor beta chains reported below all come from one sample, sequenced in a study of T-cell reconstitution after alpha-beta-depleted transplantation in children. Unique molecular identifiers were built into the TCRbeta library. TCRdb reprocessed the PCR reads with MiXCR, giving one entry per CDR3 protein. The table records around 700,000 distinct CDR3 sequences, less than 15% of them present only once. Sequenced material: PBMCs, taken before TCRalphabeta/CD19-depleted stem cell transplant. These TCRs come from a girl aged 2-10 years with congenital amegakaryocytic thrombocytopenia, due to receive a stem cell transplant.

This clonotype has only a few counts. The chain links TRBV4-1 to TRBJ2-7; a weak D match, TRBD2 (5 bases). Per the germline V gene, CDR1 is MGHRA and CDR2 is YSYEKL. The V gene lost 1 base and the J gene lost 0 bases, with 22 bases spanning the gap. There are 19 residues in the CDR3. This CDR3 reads CASSQVGLLGSFSSYEQYF. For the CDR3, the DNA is TGCGCCAGCAGCCAAGTCGGACTCCTTGGGAGCTTCAGCTCCTACGAGCAGTACTTC.

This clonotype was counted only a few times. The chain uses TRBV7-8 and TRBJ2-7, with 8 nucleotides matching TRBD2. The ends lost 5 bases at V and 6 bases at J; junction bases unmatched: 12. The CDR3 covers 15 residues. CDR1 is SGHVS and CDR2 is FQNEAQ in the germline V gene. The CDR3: CASSPTGGRSSEQYF. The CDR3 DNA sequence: TGTGCCAGCAGCCCGACAGGCGGGAGGTCTTCCGAGCAGTACTTC.

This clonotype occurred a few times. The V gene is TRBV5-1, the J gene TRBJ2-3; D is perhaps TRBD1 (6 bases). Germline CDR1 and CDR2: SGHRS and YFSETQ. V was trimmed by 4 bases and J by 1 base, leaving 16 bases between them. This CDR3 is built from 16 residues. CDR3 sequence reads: CASSPTTGSGTDTQYF. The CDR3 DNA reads TGCGCCAGCAGCCCAACTACAGGGTCGGGCACAGATACGCAGTATTTT.

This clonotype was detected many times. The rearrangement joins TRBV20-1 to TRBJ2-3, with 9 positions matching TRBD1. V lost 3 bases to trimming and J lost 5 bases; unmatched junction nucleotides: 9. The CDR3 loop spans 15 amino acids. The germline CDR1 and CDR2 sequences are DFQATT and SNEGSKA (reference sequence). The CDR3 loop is CSASLGQGKKDTQYF. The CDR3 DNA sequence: TGCAGTGCTAGTCTCGGACAGGGGAAAAAAGATACGCAGTATTTT.

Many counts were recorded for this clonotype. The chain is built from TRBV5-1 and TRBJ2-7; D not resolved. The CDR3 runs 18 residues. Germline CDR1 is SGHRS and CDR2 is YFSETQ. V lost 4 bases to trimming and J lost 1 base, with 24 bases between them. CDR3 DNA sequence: TGCGCCAGCAGCCCAACCAGGAGTTTTTGGTGGCTTTCCTACGAGCAGTACTTC. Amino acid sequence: CASSPTRSFWWLSYEQYF.

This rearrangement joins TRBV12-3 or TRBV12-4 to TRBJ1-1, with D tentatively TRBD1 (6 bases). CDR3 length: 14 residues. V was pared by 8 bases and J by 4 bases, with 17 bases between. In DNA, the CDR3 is TGTGCCAGCGGAGTTCAGGGGATGAGCACTGAAGCTTTCTTT. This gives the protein CASGVQGMSTEAFF.

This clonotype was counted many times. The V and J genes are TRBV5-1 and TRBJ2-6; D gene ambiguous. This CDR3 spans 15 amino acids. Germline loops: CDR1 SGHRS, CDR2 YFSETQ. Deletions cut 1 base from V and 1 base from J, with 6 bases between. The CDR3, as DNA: TGCGCCAGCAGCTTGTACCCTTCTGGGGCCAACGTCCTGACTTTC. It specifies CASSLYPSGANVLTF. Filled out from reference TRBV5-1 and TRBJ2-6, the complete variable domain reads KAGVTQTPRYLIKTRGQQVTLSCSPISGHRSVSWYQQTPGQGLQFLFEYFSETQRNKGNFPGRFSGRQFSNSRSEMNVSTLELGDSALYLCASSLYPSGANVLTFGAGSRLTVL.

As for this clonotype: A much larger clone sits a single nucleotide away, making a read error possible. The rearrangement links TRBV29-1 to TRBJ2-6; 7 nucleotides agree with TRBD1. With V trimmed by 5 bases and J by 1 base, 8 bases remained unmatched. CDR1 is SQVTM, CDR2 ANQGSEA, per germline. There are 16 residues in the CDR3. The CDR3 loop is CSVRVYRGSGANVLTF. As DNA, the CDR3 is TGCAGCGTTAGGGTGTACAGGGGTTCTGGGGCCAACGTCCTGACTTTC.

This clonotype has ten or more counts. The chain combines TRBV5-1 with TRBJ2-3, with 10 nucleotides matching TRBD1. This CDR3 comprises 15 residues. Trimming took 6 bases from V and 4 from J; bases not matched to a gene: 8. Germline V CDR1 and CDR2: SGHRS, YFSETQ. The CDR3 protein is CASTPGQGIADTQYF. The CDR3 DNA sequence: TGCGCCAGCACCCCGGGACAGGGGATAGCAGATACGCAGTATTTT.

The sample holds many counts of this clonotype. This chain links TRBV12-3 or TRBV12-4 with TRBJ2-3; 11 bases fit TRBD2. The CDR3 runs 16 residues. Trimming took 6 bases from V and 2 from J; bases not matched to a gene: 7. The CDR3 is CASRIGTSGYTDTQYF. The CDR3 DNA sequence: TGTGCCAGCAGAATCGGGACTAGCGGCTACACAGATACGCAGTATTTT.